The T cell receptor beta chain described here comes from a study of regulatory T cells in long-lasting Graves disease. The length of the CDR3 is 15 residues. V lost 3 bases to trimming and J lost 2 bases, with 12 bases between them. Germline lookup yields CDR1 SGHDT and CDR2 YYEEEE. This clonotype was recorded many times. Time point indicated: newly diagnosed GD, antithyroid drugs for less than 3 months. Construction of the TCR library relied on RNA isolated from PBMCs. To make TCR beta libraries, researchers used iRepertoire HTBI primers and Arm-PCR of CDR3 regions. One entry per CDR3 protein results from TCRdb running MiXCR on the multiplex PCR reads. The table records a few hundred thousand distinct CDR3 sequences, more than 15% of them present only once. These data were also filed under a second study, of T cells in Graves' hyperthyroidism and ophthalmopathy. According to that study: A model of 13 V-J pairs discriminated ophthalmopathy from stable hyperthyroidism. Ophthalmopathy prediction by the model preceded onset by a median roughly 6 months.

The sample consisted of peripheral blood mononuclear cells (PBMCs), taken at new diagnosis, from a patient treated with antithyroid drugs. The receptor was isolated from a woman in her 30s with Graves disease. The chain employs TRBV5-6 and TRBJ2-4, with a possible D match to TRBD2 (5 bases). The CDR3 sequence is CASSSDWRSKNIQYF. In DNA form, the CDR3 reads TGTGCCAGCAGCTCTGATTGGAGGTCCAAAAACATTCAGTACTTC.